The 32 T cell receptor beta chains listed next were all sequenced from one sample in a study of control samples from healthy donors and cancer patients. Produced via immunoSEQ multiplex PCR; TCRdb's table is partial and in-frame only. Of some 200,000 clones in the sample, about 93% were seen once. Input material: blood. All receptors derive from a man in his fifties in good health.

The chain links TRBV9 to TRBJ1-3; a weak D match, TRBD1 (6 bases). V lost 6 bases and J lost 0, with 10 bases in between. The CDR3 extends over 14 amino acids. Per the germline V gene, CDR1 is SGDLS and CDR2 is YYNGEE. In DNA form, the CDR3 reads TGTGCCAGCACCCGGGACAACTCTGGAAACACCATATATTTT. It encodes CASTRDNSGNTIYF.

The chain uses TRBV10-3 and TRBJ2-7; D may be TRBD2 (6 bases). Germline V gives CDR1 ENHRY, CDR2 SYGVKD. The CDR3 covers 14 residues. V lost 3 bases, J lost 2 bases, and 11 bases lay in between. For the CDR3, the DNA is TGTGCCATCAGTGATGTCGGGAGCCCCTACGAGCAGTACGTC. Residues: CAISDVGSPYEQYV.

This chain connects TRBV24-1 to TRBJ1-5, with D unclear. This CDR3 has 13 amino acids. The germline CDR1 and CDR2 sequences are KGHDR and SFDVKD. V was clipped by 9 bases and J by 2 bases, with 10 bases between them. The CDR3 loop is CATGGPGNQPQHF. CDR3 bases: TGTGCCACCGGAGGCCCGGGCAATCAGCCCCAGCATTTT.

The V and J genes are TRBV5-1 and TRBJ2-4; TRBD2 might be the D (6 bases). This CDR3 has 13 residues. CDR1 SGHRS and CDR2 YFSETQ come from the germline V gene. V gave up 4 bases and J gave up 8 bases, with 13 bases separating them. The CDR3 region has the DNA TGCGCCAGCAGCCCCGGGGAGGCCCACATTCAGTACTTC. It is translated as CASSPGEAHIQYF.

The chain combines TRBV10-1 with TRBJ2-3; 8 nucleotides line up with TRBD1. This CDR3 has 14 residues. V gave up 6 bases and J gave up 6 bases; unmatched junction bases: 8. CDR1 and CDR2 from the germline V gene are WNHNN and SYGVQD (reference sequence). The DNA of the CDR3 is TGCGCCAGCAGAGGGACAGGATTAGCGGATACGCAGTATTTT. Translation: CASRGTGLADTQYF.

The genes are TRBV18 and TRBJ1-2, with D uncertain. Trimming pared 5 bases from V and 8 bases from J, leaving 15 bases between. The CDR3 runs 13 residues. The germline gives CDR1 KGHSH, CDR2 LQKENI. CDR3 residues: CASSYEEEVGYTF. CDR3 DNA sequence: TGTGCCAGCTCATACGAGGAGGAGGTCGGCTACACCTTC.

This chain joins TRBV3-1 (or the pseudogene TRBV3-2) and TRBJ2-5; TRBD2 aligns across 8 bases. V lost 4 bases and J lost 5; bases outside the gene matches: 3. Germline V CDR1 and CDR2: LGHDT, YNNKEL (reference sequence). The CDR3 length is 13 residues. The CDR3 is CASSPGLVETQYF. CDR3 coding DNA: TGTGCCAGCAGCCCGGGACTAGTGGAGACCCAGTACTTC.

The CDR3 protein is CASSWGTGNNEQFF. The CDR3 DNA follows: TGCGCCAGCAGTTGGGGGACAGGGAACAATGAGCAGTTCTTC. The chain joins TRBV5-1 to TRBJ2-1, with 9 bases aligning to TRBD1. The V gene end was trimmed by 5 bases and the J gene end by 5 bases; junction bases not matched to a gene: 5. This CDR3 comprises 14 residues. Germline V gene lookup returns CDR1 SGHRS and CDR2 YFSETQ.

V gene TRBV3-1 (or the pseudogene TRBV3-2) combines with J gene TRBJ1-2; the D is unclear. The CDR3 sequence is 12 residues long. V dropped 0 bases and J dropped 3 bases, with 2 bases sitting between them. Germline V gene sequence: CDR1 LGHDT, CDR2 YNNKEL (reference sequence). Written as DNA, the CDR3 is TGTGCCAGCAGCCAAGATTACTATGGCTACACCTTC. Its translation: CASSQDYYGYTF.

The gene calls are TRBV5-6 and TRBJ1-1; tentative D call: TRBD1 (6 bases). Trimming cost V 3 bases and J 7 bases, with 22 bases left between them. The CDR3 totals 16 residues. Germline assignment: CDR1 SGHDT and CDR2 YYEEEE. The CDR3 loop is CASSSRADRPNLEAFF. CDR3 nucleotide sequence: TGTGCCAGCAGCTCTAGAGCCGACAGGCCGAACCTTGAAGCTTTCTTT.

The V gene is TRBV11-2, the J gene TRBJ1-2; 9 bases align to TRBD1. The CDR3 is made up of 14 amino acids. Germline lookup yields CDR1 SGHAT and CDR2 FQNNGV. V trimming: 5 bases; J trimming: 4 bases; junction bases outside the gene matches: 5. The CDR3: CASSVDRGGYGYTF. The CDR3 DNA reads as TGTGCCAGCAGCGTGGACAGGGGAGGCTATGGCTACACCTTC.

This rearrangement joins TRBV10-1 to TRBJ2-3; the match to TRBD2 covers 12 bases. The CDR3 is made up of 17 amino acids. V gave up 2 bases and J gave up 1 base; unmatched junction bases: 4. Looked up from germline, CDR1 is WNHNN and CDR2 is SYGVQD (reference sequence). CDR3 DNA: TGCGCCAGCAGTGAGCCTCCTAGCGGGGGGGGCACAGATACGCAGTATTTT. Its protein product is CASSEPPSGGGTDTQYF.

V usage is TRBV21-1 and J usage is TRBJ1-2; TRBD1, the D gene given by the table, was not confirmed from the DNA. TRBV21-1 is designated a pseudogene. CDR3 length equals 23 residues. The CDR3: CASSKAEGNRDRDNTVSSDGYTF. In nucleotides, the CDR3 is TGTGCCAGCAGCAAAGCAGAGGGGAACCGGGACAGGGATAATACGGTATCCAGCGATGGCTACACCTTC.

The chain couples TRBV5-1 to TRBJ1-2; 8 nucleotides agree with TRBD1. Germline lookup yields CDR1 SGHRS and CDR2 YFSETQ. This CDR3 has 15 amino acids. Losses at the gene ends were 0 bases for V and 3 bases for J; bases not matched to a gene: 4. The CDR3 sequence: CASSLVAGGDYGYTF. The CDR3 region has the DNA TGCGCCAGCAGCTTGGTGGCAGGGGGCGACTATGGCTACACCTTC.

The chain links TRBV7-3 to TRBJ2-7; D is possibly TRBD2 (5 bases). Trimming shortened V by 4 bases and J by 3 bases, and 10 bases separated the two germline ends. The CDR3 has 13 residues. CDR1 and CDR2 (germline): SGHTA, FQGTGA. Here the CDR3 DNA reads TGTGCCAGCAGCTCTTCCGCGGGCTACGAGCAGTACTTC. It yields the protein CASSSSAGYEQYF.

The CDR3 sequence: CASSSQGGLYYNEQFF. The CDR3 nucleotides read TGTGCCAGCAGCTCGCAGGGTGGCCTGTACTACAATGAGCAGTTCTTC. V gene TRBV7-2 combines with J gene TRBJ2-1, with D possibly being TRBD1 (5 bases). The CDR3 runs to 16 residues. Germline V gives CDR1 SGHTA, CDR2 FQGNSA. Trimming pared 4 bases from V and 3 bases from J, leaving 16 bases between.

The CDR3, as DNA: TGTGCCAGCATGTCCCTCACTGAAGCTTTCTTT. Translation gives CASMSLTEAFF. The chain carries TRBV6-5 and TRBJ1-1; no definite D call. V lost 7 bases to trimming and J lost 4 bases, with 7 bases between them. Per the germline V gene, CDR1 is MNHEY and CDR2 is SVGAGI. This CDR3 comprises 11 residues.

The CDR3 bases are TGTGCCACGGGCAGGGGGGCCGAGCAGTACGTC. It specifies CATGRGAEQYV. The chain employs TRBV6-5 and TRBJ2-7, with a weak D call TRBD1 (7 bases). Looked up from germline, CDR1 is MNHEY and CDR2 is SVGAGI. This CDR3 is 11 amino acids long. Trimming shortened V by 10 bases and J by 6 bases, and 13 bases separated the two germline ends.

The J gene is TRBJ1-6, the V gene TRBV11-2; the D is unclear. Germline values: CDR1 SGHAT, CDR2 FQNNGV. CDR3 size: 14 residues. Trimming took 1 base from V and 7 from J, leaving 8 bases between them. The CDR3 region has the DNA TGTGCCAGCAGCTTAGGATCGGCAAATTCACCCCTCCACTTT. This gives the protein CASSLGSANSPLHF.

The chain employs TRBV11-2 and TRBJ1-5; 7 positions agree with TRBD1. The trim removed 3 bases at V and 3 bases at J, leaving 8 bases unmatched. This CDR3 has 16 residues. Germline V gives CDR1 SGHAT, CDR2 FQNNGV. The CDR3 DNA follows: TGTGCCAGCAGCTTGGGGACAGCGGTTACCAATCAGCCCCAGCATTTT. Translating gives CASSLGTAVTNQPQHF. Full variable domain (outside the CDR3, taken from reference TRBV11-2 and TRBJ1-5): EAGVAQSPRYKIIEKRQSVAFWCNPISGHATLYWYQQILGQGPKLLIQFQNNGVVDDSQLPKDRFSAERLKGVDSTLKIQPAKLEDSAVYLCASSLGTAVTNQPQHFGDGTRLSIL.

This clone was seen only once. The chain links TRBV18 to TRBJ1-2, with TRBD1 matching over 7 bases. With V trimmed by 4 bases and J by 6 bases, 5 bases remained unmatched. The CDR3 is 13 amino acids. Germline V lookup: CDR1 KGHSH, CDR2 LQKENI. The CDR3 here is CASSLTGVDGYTF. The CDR3 nucleotides are TGTGCCAGCTCACTAACAGGGGTGGATGGCTACACCTTC.

The chain carries TRBV4-1 and TRBJ1-5, with D tentatively TRBD1 (5 bases). Germline CDR1 MGHRA, CDR2 YSYEKL. The CDR3 length is 16 residues. Between the trimmed V and J ends, which lost 1 base and 3 bases, there was a span of 13 bases. As DNA, the CDR3 is TGCGCCAGCAGCCAAGCGTCAGTCGGGGCCAATCAGCCCCAGCATTTT. Translation: CASSQASVGANQPQHF.

This clone was seen only a few times. This chain uses TRBV27 with TRBJ1-6; unclear D gene. Germline values: CDR1 MNHEY, CDR2 SMNVEV (reference sequence). The CDR3 runs to 16 residues. With 4 bases removed from V and 5 bases from J, the gap between germline ends came to 15 bases. Written as DNA, the CDR3 is TGTGCCAGCAGTTACAGAAAAACGATGGATAATTCACCCCTCCACTTT. Its protein is CASSYRKTMDNSPLHF.

The CDR3 DNA follows: TGTGCCAGCAGTTACGAGGGGGCTAAGAACACCGGGGAGCTGTTTTTT. Protein sequence: CASSYEGAKNTGELFF. This chain links TRBV6-2 or TRBV6-3 with TRBJ2-2; 7 positions match TRBD1. In germline, CDR1 is MNHEY, CDR2 SVGEGT. The V and J ends lost 2 bases and 1 base, in that order; junction bases with no gene match: 4. The CDR3 has 16 amino acids.

This clone was seen a single time. The chain is built from TRBV4-1 and TRBJ1-2; D remains unclear. Germline loops: CDR1 MGHRA, CDR2 YSYEKL. Trimming took 0 bases from V and 4 from J, leaving 6 bases between them. The CDR3 contains 13 residues. The CDR3 protein is CASSQEGFYGYTF. As DNA, the CDR3 is TGCGCCAGCAGCCAAGAAGGGTTCTATGGCTACACCTTC.

This chain uses TRBV11-2 with TRBJ2-2; 7 bases agree with TRBD2. This CDR3 contains 15 residues. Germline CDR1 and CDR2: SGHAT and FQNNGV. J was trimmed by 6 bases and V by 5 bases; bases with no gene match: 9. The CDR3 DNA is TGTGCCAGCAGCACAGGACTAGTGGATTCCGGGGAGCTGTTTTTT. It is translated as CASSTGLVDSGELFF. The complete variable domain, with remaining parts taken from reference TRBV11-2 and TRBJ2-2, reads EAGVAQSPRYKIIEKRQSVAFWCNPISGHATLYWYQQILGQGPKLLIQFQNNGVVDDSQLPKDRFSAERLKGVDSTLKIQPAKLEDSAVYLCASSTGLVDSGELFFGEGSRLTVL.

Worth noting for this clone: Distinct nucleotide sequences in the sample also encode this CDR3. The chain is built from TRBV12-2 and TRBJ2-6; TRBD2 is the table's D call, not checked against the DNA. TRBV12-2 is designated a pseudogene. This CDR3 spans 20 amino acids. The CDR3 DNA follows: TGTGCAAGTCGCTTATTGGCGGGGGGGCGGCCCAACTCTGGGGCCAACGTCCTGACTTTC. Translating gives CASRLLAGGRPNSGANVLTF.

The chain links TRBV9 to TRBJ1-3; D unclear. V was trimmed by 0 bases and J by 3 bases, leaving 13 bases between them. CDR3 size: 16 residues. Germline V CDR1 and CDR2: SGDLS, YYNGEE. The CDR3 bases are TGTGCCAGCAGCGTAGCTCGGGGAATAGGTGGAAACACCATATATTTT. Protein product: CASSVARGIGGNTIYF. Variable domain in full (rest from reference TRBV9 and TRBJ1-3): DSGVTQTPKHLITATGQRVTLRCSPRSGDLSVYWYQQSLDQGLQFLIQYYNGEERAKGNILERFSAQQFPDLHSELNLSSLELGDSALYFCASSVARGIGGNTIYFGEGSWLTVV.

CDR3 in amino acids: CASTIVWDQGTEAFF. For the CDR3, the DNA is TGTGCCAGCACCATTGTCTGGGACCAGGGTACTGAAGCTTTCTTT. The chain combines TRBV5-5 with TRBJ1-1, with TRBD1 as a possible D gene (5 bases). Germline V lookup: CDR1 SGHKS, CDR2 YYEKEE (reference sequence). V lost 6 bases to trimming and J lost 5 bases, with 20 bases between them. The CDR3 has 15 amino acids.

Points on this clone: The same CDR3 arises from other DNA sequences in this sample as well. The genes are TRBV5-1 and TRBJ1-5; possible D gene TRBD1, 5 bases. V was cut by 1 base and J by 5 bases, with 7 bases left in between. CDR3 length: 13 amino acids. Germline-derived CDR1 and CDR2 are SGHRS and YFSETQ. CDR3 sequence reads: CASSLSGDQPQHF. The DNA of the CDR3 is TGCGCCAGCAGCTTGTCGGGGGATCAGCCCCAGCATTTT.

The chain recombines TRBV6-5 with TRBJ2-6; D is unresolved. The CDR3 is 15 amino acids. V was trimmed by 6 bases and J by 4 bases, leaving 13 bases between them. Germline V CDR1 and CDR2: MNHEY, SVGAGI. The CDR3 here is CASSPKGNGANVLTF. DNA for the CDR3: TGTGCCAGCAGCCCCAAGGGTAACGGGGCCAACGTCCTGACTTTC.

The chain has TRBV27 and TRBJ2-4; D is ambiguous. CDR3 size: 14 residues. V was shortened by 0 bases and J by 8 bases, with 11 bases between the two germline ends. CDR1 and CDR2 (germline): MNHEY, SMNVEV (reference sequence). The CDR3 region is CASSLSRASDIQYF. The CDR3 DNA is TGTGCCAGCAGTTTATCTAGGGCGTCGGACATTCAGTACTTC.